This T cell receptor (beta chain) was recorded in a study of blood T cell repertoires in COVID-19 (dated by TCRdb to the early 2020s). Regarding the study in general: Samples from collaborators originated in the United States, Italy and Spain and spanned both the acute and convalescent phases of COVID-19. The material from the prospective study consisted of cDNA or gDNA derived from T cells, B-cell-depleted T cells, or PBMCs. The dataset comprised deeply sampled blood TCRbeta repertoires from subjects exposed to, actively infected with, or recovered from COVID-19. The repertoires were made available in a free public database intended to serve as a resource for research on the immune response to SARS-CoV-2. The samples were drawn from two sources: the first 160 participants of the ongoing ImmuneRACE study, and 950 to 1,500 subjects contributed by 6 global collaborators. Sample metadata almost always included a de-identified subject ID, COVID-19 status, age in years and sex. Where available, HLA class I and class II types were obtained from metadata supplied by the sample provider rather than from assay-based typing. Broader findings and caveats from the paper: The quantity of clinical and demographic metadata differed by source and by participant and was supplied without curation.

As to this clone: Its antigen is currently not known. No much larger clone exists at a distance of one base, and base qualities are not known.

TCRbeta CDR3 regions were amplified from genomic DNA using the immunoSEQ Assay, a bias-controlled multiplex PCR. The authors processed their data as follows. Nucleated cell counts per sample were estimated from amplification of reference gene primers within the assay. To quantify the absolute abundance of each unique TCRbeta CDR3 rearrangement, sequence reads were collapsed and filtered. For each sample, productive Simpson clonality was calculated by taking the square root of Simpson's diversity index across productive rearrangements. TCRdb retrieved this table from immuneACCESS and kept in-frame rearrangements only. Not all clones are present; in checked studies, unresolved V genes account for under half, and no reason is known for the remainder. The DNA was the basis for D and trimming; V, J and clone size are from that table. This sample has approximately 150,000 clones in its table, and around 84% of those were observed once. Roughly 8.7% of the sample goes to the ten largest clones.

Whole blood was collected in K2EDTA tubes by collaborating institutions according to the institutions' own protocols. For TCRbeta analysis, collaborators shipped samples as frozen whole blood, isolated PBMCs, or DNA extracted from either of those sample types. Source material: peripheral blood. The TCR originated in a woman aged 55-69 years with acute or convalescent COVID-19.

CDR3 loop: CASSQVEDYGYTF. The nucleotide sequence reads TGTGCCAGCAGCCAAGTTGAGGACTATGGCTACACCTTC. This chain is built from TRBV3-1 (or the pseudogene TRBV3-2) and TRBJ1-2; the D gene lacks a confident call. The CDR3 covers 13 residues, taking in both the cysteine and the phenylalanine. Only the CDR3 DNA is retained, 39 bases long and in frame from the first base. Trimming removed 1 base from V and 3 bases from J, leaving 6 bases between the germline ends. CDR1 and CDR2, looked up from the germline V gene (reference sequence), are LGHDT and YNNKEL.